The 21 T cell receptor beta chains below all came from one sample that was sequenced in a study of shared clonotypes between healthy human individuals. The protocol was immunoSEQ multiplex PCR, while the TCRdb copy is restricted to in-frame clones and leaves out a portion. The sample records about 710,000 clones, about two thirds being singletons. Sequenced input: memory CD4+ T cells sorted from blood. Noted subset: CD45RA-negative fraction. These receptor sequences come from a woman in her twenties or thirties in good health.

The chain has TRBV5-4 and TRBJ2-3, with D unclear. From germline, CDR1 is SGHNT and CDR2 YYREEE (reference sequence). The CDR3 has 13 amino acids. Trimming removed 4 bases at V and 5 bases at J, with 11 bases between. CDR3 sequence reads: CASSRTWEDTQYF. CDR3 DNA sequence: TGTGCCAGCAGCCGTACCTGGGAAGATACGCAGTATTTT.

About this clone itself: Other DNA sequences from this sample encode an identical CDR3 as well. This CDR3 reads CASSLPGSTNYGYTF. The CDR3 DNA reads as TGTGCCAGCAGCTTACCCGGCAGCACTAACTATGGCTACACCTTC. V is TRBV7-8 and J is TRBJ1-2; unclear D gene. V gave up 2 bases and J gave up 0 bases, with 10 bases separating them. Looked up from germline, CDR1 is SGHVS and CDR2 is FQNEAQ. The CDR3 consists of 15 residues.

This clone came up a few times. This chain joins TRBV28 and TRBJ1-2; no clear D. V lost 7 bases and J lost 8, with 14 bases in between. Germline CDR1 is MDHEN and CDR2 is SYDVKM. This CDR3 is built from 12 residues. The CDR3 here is CASNKIPSGYTF. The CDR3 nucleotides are TGTGCCAGCAATAAAATTCCCTCGGGCTACACCTTC.

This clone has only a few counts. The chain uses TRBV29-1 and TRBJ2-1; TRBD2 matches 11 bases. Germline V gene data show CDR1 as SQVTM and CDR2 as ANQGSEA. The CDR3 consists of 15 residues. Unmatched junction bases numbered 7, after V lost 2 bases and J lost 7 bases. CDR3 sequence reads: CSVEPGTSGPNEQFF. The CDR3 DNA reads TGCAGCGTTGAACCTGGGACTAGCGGCCCAAATGAGCAGTTCTTC.

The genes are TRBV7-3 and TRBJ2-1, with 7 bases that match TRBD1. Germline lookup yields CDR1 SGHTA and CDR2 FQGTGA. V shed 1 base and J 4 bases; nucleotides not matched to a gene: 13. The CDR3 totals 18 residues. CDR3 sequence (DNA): TGTGCCAGCAGCTTAAGACAGGGACCCCAGACCCGTTACAATGAGCAGTTCTTC. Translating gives CASSLRQGPQTRYNEQFF.

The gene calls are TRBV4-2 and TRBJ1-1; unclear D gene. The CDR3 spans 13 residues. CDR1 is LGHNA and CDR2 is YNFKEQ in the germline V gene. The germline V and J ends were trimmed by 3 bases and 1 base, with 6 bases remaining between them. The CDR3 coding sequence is TGTGCCAGCAGCCACACCGAGAACACTGAAGCTTTCTTT. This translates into CASSHTENTEAFF.

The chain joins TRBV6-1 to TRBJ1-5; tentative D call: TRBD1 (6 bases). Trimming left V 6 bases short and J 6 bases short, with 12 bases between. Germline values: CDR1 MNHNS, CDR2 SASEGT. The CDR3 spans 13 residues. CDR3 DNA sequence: TGTGCCAGCAGGACTCGGGGGGCTCAGCCCCAGCATTTT. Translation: CASRTRGAQPQHF.

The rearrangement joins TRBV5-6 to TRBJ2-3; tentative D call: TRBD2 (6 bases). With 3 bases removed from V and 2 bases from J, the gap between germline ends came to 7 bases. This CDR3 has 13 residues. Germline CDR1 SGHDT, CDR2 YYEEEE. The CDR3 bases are TGTGCCAGCAGCTGGGACTCCACAGATACGCAGTATTTT. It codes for CASSWDSTDTQYF.

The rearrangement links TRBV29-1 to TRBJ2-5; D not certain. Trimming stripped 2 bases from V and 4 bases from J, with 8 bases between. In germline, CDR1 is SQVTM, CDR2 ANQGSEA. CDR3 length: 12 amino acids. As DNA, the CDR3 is TGCAGCGTTGAACTCGGTTTAGAGACCCAGTACTTC. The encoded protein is CSVELGLETQYF.

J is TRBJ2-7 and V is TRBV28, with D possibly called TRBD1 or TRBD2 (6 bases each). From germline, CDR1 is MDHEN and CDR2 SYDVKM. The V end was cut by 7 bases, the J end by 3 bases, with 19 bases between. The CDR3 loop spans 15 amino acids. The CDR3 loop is CASTLSPGGNYEQYF. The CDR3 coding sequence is TGTGCCAGCACCCTCTCCCCCGGGGGCAACTACGAGCAGTACTTC.

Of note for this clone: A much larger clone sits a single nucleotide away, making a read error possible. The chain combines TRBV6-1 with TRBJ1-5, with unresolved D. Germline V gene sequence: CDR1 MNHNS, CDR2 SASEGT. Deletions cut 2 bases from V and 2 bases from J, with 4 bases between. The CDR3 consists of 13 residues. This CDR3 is CASSESGNQPQHF. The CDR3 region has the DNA TGTGCCAGCAGTGAATCGGGCAATCAGCCCCAGCATTTT.

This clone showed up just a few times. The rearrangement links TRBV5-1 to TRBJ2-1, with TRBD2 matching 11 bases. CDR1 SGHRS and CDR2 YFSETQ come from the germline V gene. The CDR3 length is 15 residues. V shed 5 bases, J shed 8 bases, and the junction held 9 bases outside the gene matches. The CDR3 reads CASRSLAGVRDEQFF. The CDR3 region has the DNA TGCGCCAGCAGATCACTAGCGGGAGTCAGGGATGAGCAGTTCTTC.

The CDR3 sequence: CASSPPGLAGSAYEQYF. CDR3 DNA sequence: TGTGCCAGTAGTCCCCCTGGACTAGCGGGATCGGCCTACGAGCAGTACTTC. This chain joins TRBV19 and TRBJ2-7; 12 bases line up with TRBD2. Germline V gene data show CDR1 as LNHDA and CDR2 as SQIVND (reference sequence). J gave up 2 bases and V 5 bases, and 10 bases lay outside the gene matches. The CDR3 runs to 17 residues. Variable domain in full (rest from reference TRBV19 and TRBJ2-7): DGGITQSPKYLFRKEGQNVTLSCEQNLNHDAMYWYRQDPGQGLRLIYYSQIVNDFQKGDIAEGYSVSREKKESFPLTVTSAQKNPTAFYLCASSPPGLAGSAYEQYFGPGTRLTVT.

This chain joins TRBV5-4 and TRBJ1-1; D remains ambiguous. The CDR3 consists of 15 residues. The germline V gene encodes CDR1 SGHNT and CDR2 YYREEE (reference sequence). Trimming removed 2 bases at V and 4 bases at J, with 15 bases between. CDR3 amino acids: CASSLKISRSTEAFF. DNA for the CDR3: TGTGCCAGCAGCTTAAAGATAAGTAGGTCCACTGAAGCTTTCTTT.

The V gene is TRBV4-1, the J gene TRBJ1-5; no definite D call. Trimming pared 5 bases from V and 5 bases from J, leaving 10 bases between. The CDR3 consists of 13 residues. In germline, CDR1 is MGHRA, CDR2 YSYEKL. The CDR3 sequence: CASSSQDHQPQHF. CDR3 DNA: TGCGCCAGCAGCTCCCAGGACCATCAGCCCCAGCATTTT.

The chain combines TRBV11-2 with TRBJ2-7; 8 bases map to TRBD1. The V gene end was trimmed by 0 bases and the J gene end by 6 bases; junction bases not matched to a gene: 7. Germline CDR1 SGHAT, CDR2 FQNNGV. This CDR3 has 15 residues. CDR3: CASSLDARGRGEQYF. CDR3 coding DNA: TGTGCCAGCAGCTTAGATGCCAGGGGGCGGGGCGAGCAGTACTTC.

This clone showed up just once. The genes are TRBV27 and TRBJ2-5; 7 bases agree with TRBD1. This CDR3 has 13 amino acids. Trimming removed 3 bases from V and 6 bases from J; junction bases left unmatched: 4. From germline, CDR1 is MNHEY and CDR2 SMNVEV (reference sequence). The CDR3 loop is CASSFTGAQTQYF. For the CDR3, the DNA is TGTGCCAGCAGTTTCACAGGGGCTCAGACCCAGTACTTC.

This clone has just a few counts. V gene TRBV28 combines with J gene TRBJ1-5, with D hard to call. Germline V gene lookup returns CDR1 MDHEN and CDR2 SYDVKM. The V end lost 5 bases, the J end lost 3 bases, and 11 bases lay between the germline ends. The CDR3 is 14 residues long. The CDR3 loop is CASSLINHNQPQHF. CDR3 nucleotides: TGTGCCAGCAGTCTCATAAACCACAATCAGCCCCAGCATTTT.

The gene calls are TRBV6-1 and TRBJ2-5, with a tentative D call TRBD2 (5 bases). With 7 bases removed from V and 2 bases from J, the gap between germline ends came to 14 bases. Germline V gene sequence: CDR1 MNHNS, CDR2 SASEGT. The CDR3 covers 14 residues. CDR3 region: CASILSRDQETQYF. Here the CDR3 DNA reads TGTGCCAGCATCCTCAGCCGGGATCAAGAGACCCAGTACTTC.

The CDR3 nucleotides are TGTGCCAGTAGTATAGTCCCGGACAGGGTAAGGGAGCTGTTTTTT. It is translated as CASSIVPDRVRELFF. The chain joins TRBV19 to TRBJ2-2; 8 bases are shared with TRBD1. The CDR3 length is 15 residues. The germline V gene has CDR1 LNHDA and CDR2 SQIVND (reference sequence). The trim removed 1 base at V and 9 bases at J, leaving 7 bases unmatched.

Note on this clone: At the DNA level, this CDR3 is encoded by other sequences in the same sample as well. CDR3: CASSLQGSYEQYF. CDR3 bases: TGTGCCAGCAGCTTACAGGGAAGCTACGAGCAGTACTTC. This chain links TRBV5-4 with TRBJ2-7; a possible D gene is TRBD1 (6 bases). Per the germline V gene, CDR1 is SGHNT and CDR2 is YYREEE (reference sequence). This CDR3 region has 13 residues. V lost 2 bases and J 3 bases, leaving 9 bases between the germline ends.